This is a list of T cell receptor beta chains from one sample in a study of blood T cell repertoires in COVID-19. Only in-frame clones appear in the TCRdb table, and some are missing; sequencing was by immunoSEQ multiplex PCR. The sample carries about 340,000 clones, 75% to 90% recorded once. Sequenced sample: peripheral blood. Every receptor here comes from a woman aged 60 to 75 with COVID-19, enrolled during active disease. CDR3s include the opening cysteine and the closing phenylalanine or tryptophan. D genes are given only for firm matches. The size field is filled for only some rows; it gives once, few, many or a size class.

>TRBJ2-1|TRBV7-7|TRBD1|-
CASSPGTGGSYNEQFF
TGTGCCAGCAGCCCAGGGACAGGGGGCTCCTACAATGAGCAGTTCTTC
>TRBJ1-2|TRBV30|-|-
CAWGERHYGYTF
TGTGCCTGGGGGGAGCGCCACTATGGCTACACCTTC
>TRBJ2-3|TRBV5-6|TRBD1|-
CASSNWDREVTDTQYF
TGTGCCAGCAGCAATTGGGACAGGGAAGTAACAGATACGCAGTATTTT
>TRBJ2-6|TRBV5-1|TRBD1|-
CASSSGGWDRAGANVLTF
TGCGCCAGCAGCTCTGGGGGATGGGACAGGGCTGGGGCCAACGTCCTGACTTTC
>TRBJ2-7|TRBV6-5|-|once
CASGGPTGYYEQYF
TGTGCCAGCGGAGGACCTACAGGGTACTACGAGCAGTACTTC
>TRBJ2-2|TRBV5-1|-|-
CASSLDYYTGELFF
TGCGCCAGCAGCTTGGATTACTACACCGGGGAGCTGTTTTTT
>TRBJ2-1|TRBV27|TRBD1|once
CASSFFEQGASEQFF
TGTGCCAGCAGTTTTTTTGAACAGGGGGCTAGTGAGCAGTTCTTC
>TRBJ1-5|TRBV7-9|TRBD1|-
CASSQTGGNQPQHF
TGTGCCAGCAGCCAGACAGGGGGAAATCAGCCCCAGCATTTT
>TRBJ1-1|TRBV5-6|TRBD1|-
CASSLGGRATEAFF
TGTGCCAGCAGCCTAGGGGGCAGGGCCACTGAAGCTTTCTTT
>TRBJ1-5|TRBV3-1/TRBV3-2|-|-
CASSQDWLYQPQHF
TGTGCCAGCAGCCAAGATTGGCTCTATCAGCCCCAGCATTTT
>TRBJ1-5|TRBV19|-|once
CASQGLGQPQHF
TGTGCCAGCCAGGGGCTCGGCCAGCCCCAGCATTTT
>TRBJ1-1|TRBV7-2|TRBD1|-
CASSWTGGTEAFF
TGTGCCAGCAGCTGGACAGGGGGAACTGAAGCTTTCTTT
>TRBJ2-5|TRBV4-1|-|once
CASSLPGGVETQYF
TGCGCCAGCAGCCTCCCGGGGGGCGTAGAGACCCAGTACTTC
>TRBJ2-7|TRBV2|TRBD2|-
CASNRGREGEQYF
TGTGCCAGCAATCGGGGCAGGGAGGGCGAGCAGTACTTC
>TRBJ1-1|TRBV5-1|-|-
CASSVQDWNTEAFF
TGCGCCAGCAGCGTTCAGGACTGGAACACTGAAGCTTTCTTT
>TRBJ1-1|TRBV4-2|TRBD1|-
CASSLADRAEAFF
TGTGCCAGCAGCCTGGCCGACAGGGCTGAAGCTTTCTTT
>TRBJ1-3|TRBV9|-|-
CASSATGGLSGNTIYF
TGTGCCAGCAGTGCCACTGGTGGTCTCTCTGGAAACACCATATATTTT
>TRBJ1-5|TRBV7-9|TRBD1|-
CASSQQGIGNQPQHF
TGTGCCAGCAGCCAACAGGGGATTGGCAATCAGCCCCAGCATTTT
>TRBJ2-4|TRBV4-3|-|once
CASSQDPGLAKNIQYF
TGCGCCAGCAGCCAAGATCCAGGGTTAGCCAAAAACATTCAGTACTTC
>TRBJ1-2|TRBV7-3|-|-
CASSDNAGGGYTF
TGTGCCAGCAGCGACAACGCGGGGGGTGGCTACACCTTC
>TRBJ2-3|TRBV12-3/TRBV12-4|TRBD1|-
CASSAGGLQYF
TGTGCCAGCAGCGCAGGGGGCTTGCAGTATTTT
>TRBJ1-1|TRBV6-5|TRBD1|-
CASSYGDRVEAFF
TGTGCCAGCAGTTACGGGGACAGGGTAGAAGCTTTCTTT
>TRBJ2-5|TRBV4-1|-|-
CASSQDTDSQETQYF
TGCGCCAGCAGCCAAGATACGGACAGCCAAGAGACCCAGTACTTC
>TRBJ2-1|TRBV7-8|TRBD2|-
CASRRGGLAYEQFF
TGTGCCAGCAGGCGGGGGGGCTTGGCCTATGAGCAGTTCTTC
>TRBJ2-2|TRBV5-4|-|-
CASSLAQGYTGELFF
TGTGCCAGCAGCCTTGCCCAGGGCTACACCGGGGAGCTGTTTTTT
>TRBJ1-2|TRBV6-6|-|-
CASSYSYNNYGYTF
TGTGCCAGCAGTTACTCGTACAATAACTATGGCTACACCTTC
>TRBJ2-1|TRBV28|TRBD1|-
CASSSPGTGANNEQFF
TGTGCCAGCAGTTCTCCCGGGACAGGGGCCAACAATGAGCAGTTCTTC
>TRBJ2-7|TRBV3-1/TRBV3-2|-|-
CASSQGNRDYEQYF
TGTGCCAGCAGCCAAGGCAACAGAGACTACGAGCAGTACTTC
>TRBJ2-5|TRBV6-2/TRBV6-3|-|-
CASSPVILLGRQETQYF
TGTGCCAGCAGCCCGGTAATCCTCCTGGGCCGACAAGAGACCCAGTACTTC
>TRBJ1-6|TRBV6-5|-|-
CASSYSRMEGSPLHF
TGTGCCAGCAGTTACTCGCGGATGGAGGGTTCACCCCTCCACTTT
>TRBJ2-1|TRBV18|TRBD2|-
CASSPPTLAGGLGNEQFF
TGTGCCAGCTCACCACCGACCCTCGCGGGGGGGCTAGGAAATGAGCAGTTCTTC
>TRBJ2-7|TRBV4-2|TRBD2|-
CASSPTLAGASYEQYF
TGTGCCAGCAGCCCGACACTAGCGGGGGCTTCCTACGAGCAGTACTTC
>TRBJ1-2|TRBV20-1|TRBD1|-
CSAAGQSGYTF
TGCAGTGCTGCGGGACAGTCTGGCTACACCTTC
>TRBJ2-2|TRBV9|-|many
CASSSPRVVNTGELFF
TGTGCCAGCAGCTCTCCCCGGGTCGTGAACACCGGGGAGCTGTTTTTT
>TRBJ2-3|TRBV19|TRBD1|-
CASTRDSSTDTQYF
TGTGCCAGTACCCGGGACAGTAGCACAGATACGCAGTATTTT
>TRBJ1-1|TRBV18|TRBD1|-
CASSPYVGGTNTEAFF
TGTGCCAGCTCACCATATGTAGGGGGCACGAACACTGAAGCTTTCTTT
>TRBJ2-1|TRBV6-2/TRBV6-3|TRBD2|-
CASSLARPGGLEQFF
TGTGCCAGCAGTTTGGCGAGACCGGGGGGGCTTGAGCAGTTCTTC
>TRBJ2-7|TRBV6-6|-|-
CASSYSQSSYEQYF
TGTGCCAGCAGTTACTCACAGAGCTCCTACGAGCAGTACTTC
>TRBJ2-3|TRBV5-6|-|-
CASSEGSLNVPTQYF
TGTGCCAGCAGCGAGGGATCCTTGAACGTTCCGACGCAGTATTTT
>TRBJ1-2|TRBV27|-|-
CASSFSRMNYGYTF
TGTGCCAGCAGTTTCTCGAGGATGAACTATGGCTACACCTTC
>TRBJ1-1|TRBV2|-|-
CASTDLLWATEAFF
TGTGCCAGCACTGACTTGCTATGGGCCACTGAAGCTTTCTTT
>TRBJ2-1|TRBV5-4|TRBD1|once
CAILGQDHGNEQFF
TGTGCCATCCTAGGACAGGACCACGGCAATGAGCAGTTCTTC
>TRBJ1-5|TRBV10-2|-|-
CASSGAGEQPQHF
TGCGCCAGCAGTGGGGCAGGGGAACAGCCCCAGCATTTT
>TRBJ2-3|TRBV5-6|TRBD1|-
CASSLGQGADTQYF
TGTGCCAGCAGCCTAGGACAGGGGGCAGATACGCAGTATTTT
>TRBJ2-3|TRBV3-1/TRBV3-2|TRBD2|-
CASKLSGGRTDTQYF
TGTGCCAGCAAGCTTAGCGGGGGGCGCACAGATACGCAGTATTTT